The present T cell receptor beta chain was sequenced within a study of blood T cell repertoires in COVID-19. This CDR3 spans 12 amino acids. V was cut by 11 bases and J by 4 bases, with 14 bases left in between. CDR1 is SNHLY, CDR2 FYNNEI, per germline. This table comes from immunoSEQ multiplex PCR, and its TCRdb copy is limited to in-frame clones, with some not included. In the table there are roughly 150,000 clones, around four fifths of which are singletons. This rearrangement joins TRBV2 to TRBJ1-1, with a weak D call TRBD1 (6 bases). This clonotype was sampled from a woman older than 75 with acute or convalescent COVID-19. Sequences were obtained from peripheral blood. The CDR3 here is CAVQGVGTEAFF. For the CDR3, the DNA is TGTGCCGTACAGGGTGTCGGCACTGAAGCTTTCTTT.